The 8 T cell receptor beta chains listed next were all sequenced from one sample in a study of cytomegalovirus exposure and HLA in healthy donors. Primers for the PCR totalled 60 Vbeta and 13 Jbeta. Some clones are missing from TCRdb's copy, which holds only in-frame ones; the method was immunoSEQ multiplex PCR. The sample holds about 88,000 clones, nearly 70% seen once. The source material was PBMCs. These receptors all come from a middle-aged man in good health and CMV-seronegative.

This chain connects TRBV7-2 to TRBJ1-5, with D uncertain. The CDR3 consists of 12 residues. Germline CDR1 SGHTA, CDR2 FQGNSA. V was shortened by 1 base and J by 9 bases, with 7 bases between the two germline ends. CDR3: CASSLGGWPQHF. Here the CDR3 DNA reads TGTGCCAGCAGCTTAGGAGGATGGCCCCAGCATTTT.

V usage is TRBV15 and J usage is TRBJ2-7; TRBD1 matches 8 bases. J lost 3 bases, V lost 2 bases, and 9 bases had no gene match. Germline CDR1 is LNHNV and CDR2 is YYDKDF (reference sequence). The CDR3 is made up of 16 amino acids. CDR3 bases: TGTGCCACCAGCAGAAGTCGGACAGGGAATCTCTACGAGCAGTACGTC. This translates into CATSRSRTGNLYEQYV.

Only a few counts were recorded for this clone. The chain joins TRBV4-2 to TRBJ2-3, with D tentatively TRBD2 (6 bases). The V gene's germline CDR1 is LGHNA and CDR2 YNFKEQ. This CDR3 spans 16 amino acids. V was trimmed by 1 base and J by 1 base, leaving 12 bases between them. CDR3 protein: CASSQGPSAGTDTQYF. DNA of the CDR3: TGTGCCAGCAGCCAAGGTCCTAGCGCCGGCACAGATACGCAGTATTTT.

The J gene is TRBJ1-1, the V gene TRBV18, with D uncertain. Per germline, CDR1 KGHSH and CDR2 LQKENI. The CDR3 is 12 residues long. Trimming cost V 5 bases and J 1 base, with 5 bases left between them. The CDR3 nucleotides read TGTGCCAGCTCATCCTCGAACACTGAAGCTTTCTTT. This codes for CASSSSNTEAFF.

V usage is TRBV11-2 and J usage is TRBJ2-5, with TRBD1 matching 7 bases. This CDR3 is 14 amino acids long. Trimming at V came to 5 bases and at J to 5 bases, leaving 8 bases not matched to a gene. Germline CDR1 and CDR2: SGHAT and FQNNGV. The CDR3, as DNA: TGTGCCAGCAGCGCCCTAAAGGGGGCGGAGACCCAGTACTTC. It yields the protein CASSALKGAETQYF. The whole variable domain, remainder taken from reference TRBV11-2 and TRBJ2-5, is EAGVAQSPRYKIIEKRQSVAFWCNPISGHATLYWYQQILGQGPKLLIQFQNNGVVDDSQLPKDRFSAERLKGVDSTLKIQPAKLEDSAVYLCASSALKGAETQYFGPGTRLLVL.

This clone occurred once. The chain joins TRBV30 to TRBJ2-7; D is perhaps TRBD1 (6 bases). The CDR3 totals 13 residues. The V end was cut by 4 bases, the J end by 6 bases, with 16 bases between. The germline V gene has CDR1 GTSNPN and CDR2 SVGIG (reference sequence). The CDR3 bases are TGTGCCTGGAATCTTGATCTAGGGGGCGAGCAGTACGTC. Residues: CAWNLDLGGEQYV.

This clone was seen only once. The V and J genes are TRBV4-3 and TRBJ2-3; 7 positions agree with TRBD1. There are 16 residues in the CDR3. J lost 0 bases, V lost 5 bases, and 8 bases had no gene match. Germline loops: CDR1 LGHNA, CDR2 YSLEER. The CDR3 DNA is TGCGCCAGCAGCAAAGGGACAGATATGAGCACAGATACGCAGTATTTT. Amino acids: CASSKGTDMSTDTQYF.

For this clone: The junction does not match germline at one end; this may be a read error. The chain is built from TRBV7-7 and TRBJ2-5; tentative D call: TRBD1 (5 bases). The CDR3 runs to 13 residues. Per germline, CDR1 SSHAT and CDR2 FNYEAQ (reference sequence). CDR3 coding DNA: TGTGCTAGCAGCTTAGTAAGGGGTGAGACCCAGTACTTC. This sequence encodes CASSLVRGETQYF.